Shown below are 30 T cell receptor beta chains from a single sample sequenced in a study of cytomegalovirus exposure and HLA in healthy donors. Profiled with immunoSEQ multiplex PCR; TCRdb holds only in-frame clones, not every one. This table holds some 240,000 clones, over 75% found once. The sequenced sample consisted of PBMCs. These receptors all stem from a woman between 18 and 29 years old in good health and CMV-seropositive.

The chain employs TRBV6-5 and TRBJ1-1, with TRBD1 matching over 7 bases. Germline CDR1 is MNHEY and CDR2 is SVGAGI. The trim removed 10 bases at V and 4 bases at J, leaving 6 bases unmatched. CDR3 length equals 12 residues. In nucleotides, the CDR3 is TGTGCCACGATACAGGGGAGCACTGAAGCTTTCTTT. Amino acids: CATIQGSTEAFF.

The chain has TRBV6-5 and TRBJ2-1, with TRBD2 matching 8 bases. The CDR3 length is 14 residues. Germline V gene data show CDR1 as MNHEY and CDR2 as SVGAGI. The V segment lost 5 bases and the J segment 6 bases; nucleotides outside the gene matches: 6. The CDR3 loop is CASSRSGIFNEQFF. The CDR3 DNA is TGTGCCAGCAGTCGTAGCGGGATCTTCAATGAGCAGTTCTTC.

The chain employs TRBV7-9 and TRBJ2-7; tentatively, D is TRBD1 (5 bases). The CDR3 runs to 14 residues. V gave up 5 bases and J gave up 2 bases, with 13 bases separating them. Germline CDR1 reads SEHNR; CDR2 reads FQNEAQ (reference sequence). CDR3 residues: CASSRLDTAYEQYF. CDR3 nucleotide sequence: TGTGCCAGCAGCCGGTTGGACACAGCCTACGAGCAGTACTTC.

The chain links TRBV19 to TRBJ1-5; D is possibly TRBD1 (6 bases). Trimming removed 4 bases from V and 3 bases from J, with 13 bases in between. The CDR3 length is 15 residues. Germline assignment: CDR1 LNHDA and CDR2 SQIVND (reference sequence). This chain's CDR3 is CASSNRAWDNQPQHF. CDR3 nucleotides: TGTGCCAGTAGTAACAGGGCTTGGGACAATCAGCCCCAGCATTTT.

V gene TRBV13 combines with J gene TRBJ2-7, with a weak D call TRBD1 (6 bases). CDR1 is PRHDT, CDR2 FYEKMQ, per germline (reference sequence). With 5 bases removed from V and 2 bases from J, the gap between germline ends came to 25 bases. The CDR3 length is 18 residues. CDR3 DNA: TGTGCCAGCAGCCCTGGACAGAACCTAAACTCGCAAACCTACGAGCAGTACTTC. Protein product: CASSPGQNLNSQTYEQYF.

V and J are TRBV7-7 and TRBJ2-3, with D maybe TRBD2 (6 bases). V lost 1 base, J lost 4 bases, and 9 bases lay in between. The CDR3 runs to 14 residues. Germline V gene data show CDR1 as SSHAT and CDR2 as FNYEAQ (reference sequence). The chain's CDR3 is CASSLGRGSDTQYF. The CDR3 DNA reads TGTGCCAGCAGCTTAGGGCGGGGATCAGATACGCAGTATTTT.

V gene TRBV28 combines with J gene TRBJ2-5; 8 bases agree with TRBD1. The germline V gene has CDR1 MDHEN and CDR2 SYDVKM. V shed 4 bases, J shed 5 bases, and the junction held 3 bases outside the gene matches. The CDR3 covers 13 residues. The CDR3 DNA sequence: TGTGCCAGCAGTTCCCGACAGGGGGAGACCCAGTACTTC. Amino acids: CASSSRQGETQYF.

In DNA form, the CDR3 reads TGTGCCAGCTCACCATTCGGTCAGCCCCAGCATTTT. It codes for CASSPFGQPQHF. This chain links TRBV18 with TRBJ1-5; D gene uncertain. CDR3 length: 12 residues. Per the germline V gene, CDR1 is KGHSH and CDR2 is LQKENI. V was shortened by 2 bases and J by 6 bases, with 5 bases between the two germline ends.

The rearrangement joins TRBV7-2 to TRBJ2-1; tentative D call: TRBD1 (5 bases). The V end lost 1 base, the J end lost 2 bases, and 12 bases lay between the germline ends. The CDR3 length is 16 residues. The germline CDR1 and CDR2 sequences are SGHTA and FQGNSA. DNA for the CDR3: TGTGCCAGCAGCTTAGATGGGGCTTCTACCTACAATGAGCAGTTCTTC. It yields the protein CASSLDGASTYNEQFF.

The rearrangement uses TRBV27 and TRBJ2-7, with 8 nucleotides matching TRBD1. There are 16 residues in the CDR3. The V gene end was trimmed by 2 bases and the J gene end by 7 bases; junction bases not matched to a gene: 13. Germline CDR1 is MNHEY and CDR2 is SMNVEV (reference sequence). The CDR3 DNA follows: TGTGCCAGCAGTTTAAAGGGGGCAGGGGGCTCATGGGAGCAGTACTTC. Its protein product is CASSLKGAGGSWEQYF.

This CDR3 is CASSLGENTGELFF. Here the CDR3 DNA reads TGTGCCAGCAGCCTCGGGGAGAACACCGGGGAGCTGTTTTTT. The chain has TRBV4-2 and TRBJ2-2; possible D gene TRBD2, 5 bases. Germline-derived CDR1 and CDR2 are LGHNA and YNFKEQ. V was shortened by 4 bases and J by 1 base, with 7 bases between the two germline ends. The CDR3 is 14 amino acids.

V and J are TRBV19 and TRBJ1-5; 9 positions agree with TRBD1. The germline CDR1 and CDR2 sequences are LNHDA and SQIVND (reference sequence). The trim removed 5 bases at V and 4 bases at J, leaving 9 bases unmatched. This CDR3 comprises 16 residues. The CDR3 spells CASSPAWDRVNQPQHF. CDR3 DNA: TGTGCCAGTAGTCCCGCCTGGGACAGGGTAAATCAGCCCCAGCATTTT. The full variable domain, rest sourced from reference TRBV19 and TRBJ1-5, is DGGITQSPKYLFRKEGQNVTLSCEQNLNHDAMYWYRQDPGQGLRLIYYSQIVNDFQKGDIAEGYSVSREKKESFPLTVTSAQKNPTAFYLCASSPAWDRVNQPQHFGDGTRLSIL.

This sequence joins TRBV27 and TRBJ2-1, with 10 positions matching TRBD1. This CDR3 has 18 residues. Germline lookup yields CDR1 MNHEY and CDR2 SMNVEV (reference sequence). V was pared by 5 bases and J by 5 bases, with 15 bases of the junction left unmatched. CDR3 nucleotide sequence: TGTGCCAGCAGTCCCACTGGGACAGGGGTCCAGCTTAACAATGAGCAGTTCTTC. Its protein is CASSPTGTGVQLNNEQFF.

J is TRBJ2-2 and V is TRBV6-5; 8 bases align to TRBD1. V shed 0 bases and J 0 bases; nucleotides not matched to a gene: 0. The CDR3 has 16 residues. The germline V gene has CDR1 MNHEY and CDR2 SVGAGI. CDR3 in amino acids: CASSYSDRANTGELFF. Written as DNA, the CDR3 is TGTGCCAGCAGTTACTCGGACAGGGCGAACACCGGGGAGCTGTTTTTT.

This chain connects TRBV27 to TRBJ2-7; D is perhaps TRBD2 (5 bases). The CDR3 length is 16 residues. Per germline, CDR1 MNHEY and CDR2 SMNVEV (reference sequence). Trimming removed 2 bases from V and 0 bases from J, with 14 bases in between. This CDR3 is CASSLRSGPNSYEQYF. CDR3 DNA: TGTGCCAGCAGTTTACGGAGCGGTCCGAACTCCTACGAGCAGTACTTC.

The V gene is TRBV2, the J gene TRBJ2-7; 12 nucleotides line up with TRBD1. Germline lookup yields CDR1 SNHLY and CDR2 FYNNEI. J gave up 7 bases and V 9 bases, and 13 bases lay outside the gene matches. CDR3 length: 15 residues. The CDR3 region is CASNNPGQGAQEQYF. DNA for the CDR3: TGTGCCAGTAATAACCCGGGACAGGGGGCGCAGGAGCAGTACTTC. The full variable domain, completed using reference TRBV2 and TRBJ2-7, is EPEVTQTPSHQVTQMGQEVILRCVPISNHLYFYWYRQILGQKVEFLVSFYNNEISEKSEIFDDQFSVERPDGSNFTLKIRSTKLEDSAMYFCASNNPGQGAQEQYFGPGTRLTVT.

The chain is built from TRBV2 and TRBJ1-5, with D unclear. The length of the CDR3 is 16 residues. V gave up 3 bases and J gave up 1 base, with 13 bases separating them. The V gene's germline CDR1 is SNHLY and CDR2 FYNNEI. CDR3 sequence reads: CASSDITLRSNQPQHF. In DNA, the CDR3 is TGTGCCAGCAGTGATATCACCCTCAGGAGCAATCAGCCCCAGCATTTT.

This rearrangement joins TRBV4-1 to TRBJ2-1; a weak D match, TRBD1 (8 bases). CDR1 and CDR2 (germline): MGHRA, YSYEKL. The CDR3 contains 15 residues. The V and J ends lost 4 bases and 6 bases respectively, with 16 bases between them. DNA for the CDR3: TGCGCCAGCAGCCGGACAGGGACTACCGGCAATGAGCAGTTCTTC. Protein sequence: CASSRTGTTGNEQFF.

V usage is TRBV11-2 and J usage is TRBJ1-2, with a tentative D call TRBD1 (6 bases). The V gene lost 1 base and the J gene lost 6 bases, with 9 bases spanning the gap. This CDR3 is built from 13 residues. From germline, CDR1 is SGHAT and CDR2 FQNNGV. In nucleotides, the CDR3 is TGTGCCAGCAGCTTAGTGGCAGGGGATGGCTACACCTTC. It specifies CASSLVAGDGYTF.

This rearrangement joins TRBV30 to TRBJ1-2, with D unclear. This CDR3 region has 14 residues. The germline V and J ends were trimmed by 3 bases and 5 bases, with 16 bases remaining between them. The germline V gene encodes CDR1 GTSNPN and CDR2 SVGIG (reference sequence). The CDR3 DNA follows: TGTGCCTGGAGGCTGACTGATTACGATTATGGCTACACCTTC. This codes for CAWRLTDYDYGYTF.

V and J are TRBV7-9 and TRBJ2-7, with D possibly matching TRBD2 (6 bases). The germline gives CDR1 SEHNR, CDR2 FQNEAQ (reference sequence). The CDR3 totals 16 residues. V was trimmed by 4 bases and J by 1 base, leaving 17 bases between them. The chain's CDR3 is CASSSTRLTSSYEQYF. The DNA for the CDR3 is TGTGCCAGCAGCTCAACTAGACTGACTAGTTCCTACGAGCAGTACTTC. The full variable domain, with the rest looked up from reference TRBV7-9 and TRBJ2-7, is DTGVSQNPRHKITKRGQNVTFRCDPISEHNRLYWYRQTLGQGPEFLTYFQNEAQLEKSRLLSDRFSAERPKGSFSTLEIQRTEQGDSAMYLCASSSTRLTSSYEQYFGPGTRLTVT.

V gene TRBV6-4 combines with J gene TRBJ2-2, with TRBD2 as a possible D gene (5 bases). The germline CDR1 and CDR2 sequences are MRHNA and SNTAGT. V lost 7 bases to trimming and J lost 6 bases, with 15 bases between them. The CDR3 is 14 amino acids. The CDR3 DNA is TGTGCCAGCAAGTCGGGTGGGAGCCCCGGGGAGCTGTTTTTT. Its translation: CASKSGGSPGELFF.

The chain has TRBV5-1 and TRBJ2-6, with D tentatively TRBD1 (7 bases). V dropped 4 bases and J dropped 0 bases, with 17 bases sitting between them. The CDR3 has 18 amino acids. Germline V gives CDR1 SGHRS, CDR2 YFSETQ. The CDR3 DNA follows: TGCGCCAGCAGCCGGGGCGGGACAGCGACCTCTGGGGCCAACGTCCTGACTTTC. Translating it yields CASSRGGTATSGANVLTF.

The J gene is TRBJ1-1, the V gene TRBV28, with D hard to call. Looked up from germline, CDR1 is MDHEN and CDR2 is SYDVKM. Trimming left V 3 bases short and J 3 bases short, with 11 bases between. This CDR3 is 14 amino acids long. CDR3 sequence (DNA): TGTGCCAGCAGTTTGAGGGCGGTTTACACTGAAGCTTTCTTT. This gives the protein CASSLRAVYTEAFF.

The chain couples TRBV10-2 to TRBJ2-1; possible D gene TRBD1, 5 bases. The CDR3 has 13 residues. Germline CDR1 reads WSHSY; CDR2 reads SAAADI. Trimming shortened V by 6 bases and J by 5 bases, and 11 bases separated the two germline ends. CDR3 loop: CASRPTVNNEQFF. As DNA, the CDR3 is TGCGCCAGCAGGCCGACAGTAAACAATGAGCAGTTCTTC.

The V call is TRBV30, the J call TRBJ2-1; the D gene is possibly TRBD1 (5 bases). The CDR3 is 13 residues long. Germline lookup yields CDR1 GTSNPN and CDR2 SVGIG (reference sequence). V was clipped by 1 base and J by 2 bases, with 6 bases between them. CDR3 DNA sequence: TGTGCCTGGAGTGCAGGGACCTACAATGAGCAGTTCTTC. This sequence encodes CAWSAGTYNEQFF.

This clone was seen only a few times. The rearrangement uses TRBV4-1 and TRBJ2-7, with D hard to call. The ends were cut back, 4 bases at V and 5 bases at J, with 15 bases in the middle. This CDR3 contains 14 residues. Germline CDR1 is MGHRA and CDR2 is YSYEKL. CDR3 DNA sequence: TGCGCCAGCAGCCCGGAAGCGATACCAAACGAGCAGTACTTC. Translated: CASSPEAIPNEQYF.

The chain combines TRBV30 with TRBJ1-1; D may be TRBD1 (6 bases). CDR3 length equals 15 residues. In germline, CDR1 is GTSNPN, CDR2 SVGIG (reference sequence). The germline V and J ends were trimmed by 3 bases and 0 bases, with 14 bases remaining between them. The CDR3 protein is CAWRAGAGLNTEAFF. CDR3 sequence (DNA): TGTGCCTGGAGGGCGGGGGCAGGTCTGAACACTGAAGCTTTCTTT.

The chain couples TRBV28 to TRBJ2-7; perhaps TRBD2 as D (5 bases). Germline V gives CDR1 MDHEN, CDR2 SYDVKM. The CDR3 consists of 15 residues. Trimming removed 6 bases at V and 4 bases at J, with 19 bases between. This CDR3 is CASSPRASSTYEQYF. The CDR3 DNA is TGTGCCAGCAGCCCGAGGGCTAGCTCGACTTACGAGCAGTACTTC. The full variable domain, with the rest looked up from reference TRBV28 and TRBJ2-7, is DVKVTQSSRYLVKRTGEKVFLECVQDMDHENMFWYRQDPGLGLRLIYFSYDVKMKEKGDIPEGYSVSREKKERFSLILESASTNQTSMYLCASSPRASSTYEQYFGPGTRLTVT.

As concerns this clone: A junction end diverges from the germline sequence, so it may reflect a read error. Other nucleotide sequences from this sample produce the same CDR3. The rearrangement joins TRBV28 to TRBJ2-7; weak D call: TRBD1 (5 bases). This CDR3 spans 14 amino acids. The V gene's germline CDR1 is MDHEN and CDR2 SYDVKM. In DNA form, the CDR3 reads TGTGCCAGCAGTTTAGTAAGGGGATCCTACGAACAGTACTTC. Its protein product is CASSLVRGSYEQYF.